Following are 18 T cell receptor beta chains from one sample sequenced in a study of follicular helper T cells after annual influenza vaccination (dated by TCRdb to about 2017). The meaning of the sample's time point label: 2015-2016 season, 7 days after influenza vaccination. Library preparation employed the immunoSEQ multiplex PCR assay. Entries here come from immuneACCESS through TCRdb and include only in-frame sequences with V and J called. Some clones fail to appear in such tables; in the studies checked, an unresolved V gene covers under half of the shortfall, and the cause of the remainder is unknown. Within this sample are 8,000 to 13,000 clones, with approximately 82% of them counted one time only. The top ten constitute around 0.41% of the sample. The sample here was CXCR5- memory CD4+ T cells sorted from blood, taken 7 days after influenza vaccination. Reading the label with the study, this specimen's cell subset or site is: CXCR5- memory CD4 T cells. Source of these receptors: an adult who received the influenza vaccine.

The V and J genes are TRBV6-5 and TRBJ1-6; D call uncertain. The CDR3 is 12 amino acids. Germline-derived CDR1 and CDR2 are MNHEY and SVGAGI. Trimming removed 6 bases at V and 8 bases at J, with 8 bases between. CDR3 sequence: CASRYADSPLHF. CDR3 nucleotide sequence: TGTGCCAGCAGATATGCGGATTCACCCCTCCACTTT.

This clone was seen just once. The V call is TRBV14, the J call TRBJ2-7, with D unclear. CDR3 length equals 13 residues. Looked up from germline, CDR1 is SGHDN and CDR2 is FVKESK. V lost 1 base and J lost 8, with 12 bases in between. As DNA, the CDR3 is TGTGCCAGCAGCCAAGGAGAACTTACCAAGCAGTACTTC. Translating gives CASSQGELTKQYF.

Only one count was recorded for this clone. CDR3 protein: CASSPTQPGQYEQYF. CDR3 in DNA: TGCGCCAGCAGCCCCACCCAACCGGGGCAATACGAGCAGTACTTC. This chain uses TRBV5-1 with TRBJ2-7; possibly TRBD1 or TRBD2 for D (5 bases each). Germline lookup yields CDR1 SGHRS and CDR2 YFSETQ. The CDR3 sequence is 15 residues long. Trimming left V 4 bases short and J 4 bases short, with 18 bases between.

The chain combines TRBV10-3 with TRBJ2-1; 13 positions agree with TRBD2. This CDR3 has 20 residues. The V and J ends lost 3 bases and 7 bases, in that order; junction bases with no gene match: 18. The germline gives CDR1 ENHRY, CDR2 SYGVKD. The CDR3 DNA is TGTGCCATCAGTGAAACCCTGATGCTACCGGGACTAGCGGGGCTAAATGAGCAGTTCTTC. Residues: CAISETLMLPGLAGLNEQFF.

This chain links TRBV2 with TRBJ2-2; 10 nucleotides match TRBD1. CDR3 length equals 14 residues. Germline assignment: CDR1 SNHLY and CDR2 FYNNEI. V lost 11 bases to trimming and J lost 7 bases; unmatched junction nucleotides: 10. Here the CDR3 reads CASTLDRGVGELFF. The DNA for the CDR3 is TGTGCCTCTACTTTGGACAGGGGGGTCGGGGAGCTGTTTTTT.

The gene calls are TRBV6-8 and TRBJ2-7; D perhaps matches TRBD1 (6 bases). Between the trimmed V and J ends, which lost 5 bases and 7 bases, there was a span of 18 bases. CDR1 MNHGY and CDR2 SAAAGT come from the germline V gene. The CDR3 extends over 14 amino acids. As DNA, the CDR3 is TGTGCCAGCAGTGAACAGGGAAGTACGGGAGAGCAGTACTTC. Protein: CASSEQGSTGEQYF.

This rearrangement joins TRBV11-2 to TRBJ2-7; 9 nucleotides line up with TRBD2. V was clipped by 3 bases and J by 12 bases; unmatched bases: 12. CDR1 is SGHAT, CDR2 FQNNGV, per germline. This CDR3 has 14 residues. This CDR3 reads CASSLAVRAGGSYF. CDR3 bases: TGTGCCAGCAGCTTGGCCGTACGAGCGGGGGGCTCGTACTTC.

The genes are TRBV27 and TRBJ1-3; D call uncertain. The V end lost 8 bases, the J end lost 4 bases, and 9 bases lay between the germline ends. The CDR3 is made up of 12 amino acids. In germline, CDR1 is MNHEY, CDR2 SMNVEV (reference sequence). The CDR3: CASRSPGNTIYF. In DNA form, the CDR3 reads TGTGCCAGCCGTAGTCCCGGAAACACCATATATTTT.

CDR3 protein: CASSLSTGPYISGANVLTF. In nucleotides, the CDR3 is TGTGCCAGTAGTCTCTCGACAGGACCTTATATCTCTGGGGCCAACGTCCTGACTTTC. The rearrangement uses TRBV19 and TRBJ2-6; D might be TRBD1 (6 bases). The CDR3 extends over 19 amino acids. Germline CDR1 LNHDA, CDR2 SQIVND (reference sequence). Between the trimmed V and J ends, which lost 5 bases and 0 bases, there was a span of 20 bases.

The chain employs TRBV28 and TRBJ1-3; 8 bases agree with TRBD1. V was clipped by 4 bases and J by 1 base; unmatched bases: 6. The CDR3 runs to 16 residues. Germline lookup yields CDR1 MDHEN and CDR2 SYDVKM. CDR3 coding DNA: TGTGCCAGCAGTTCCACCGGGACAGGTTCTGGAAACACCATATATTTT. Its protein product is CASSSTGTGSGNTIYF.

The genes are TRBV28 and TRBJ2-2; 7 bases align to TRBD2. Germline V CDR1 and CDR2: MDHEN, SYDVKM. The CDR3 spans 15 residues. Trimming cost V 7 bases and J 3 bases; bases outside gene matches: 8. DNA of the CDR3: TGTGCCAGCAACCCGCGGGGAGGGTACACCGGGGAGCTGTTTTTT. Amino acid sequence: CASNPRGGYTGELFF.

The V call is TRBV19, the J call TRBJ2-1; 7 nucleotides agree with TRBD1. Germline lookup yields CDR1 LNHDA and CDR2 SQIVND (reference sequence). This CDR3 is built from 16 residues. V dropped 6 bases and J dropped 0; count of bases not matched to a gene: 8. CDR3 sequence (DNA): TGTGCCAGTAGCCATGGACAGGCGAGCTCCTACAATGAGCAGTTCTTC. Its protein product is CASSHGQASSYNEQFF.

DNA for the CDR3: TGCGCCAGCAGCTTGGAAGTGGACAGAGTGGAGACCCAGTACTTC. Its translation: CASSLEVDRVETQYF. This sequence joins TRBV5-1 and TRBJ2-5, with D tentatively TRBD1 (6 bases). CDR1 is SGHRS, CDR2 YFSETQ, per germline. Trimming cost V 0 bases and J 5 bases, with 14 bases left between them. This CDR3 region has 15 residues. The complete variable domain, with remaining parts taken from reference TRBV5-1 and TRBJ2-5, reads KAGVTQTPRYLIKTRGQQVTLSCSPISGHRSVSWYQQTPGQGLQFLFEYFSETQRNKGNFPGRFSGRQFSNSRSEMNVSTLELGDSALYLCASSLEVDRVETQYFGPGTRLLVL.

The rearrangement links TRBV7-2 to TRBJ2-1; 7 bases match TRBD1. The CDR3 has 15 amino acids. Germline trimming cut 6 bases from V and 4 bases from J; bases unmatched to any gene: 9. CDR1 and CDR2 from the germline V gene are SGHTA and FQGNSA. Here the CDR3 reads CASRVGAGGYNEQFF. In DNA form, the CDR3 reads TGTGCCAGCAGGGTAGGGGCAGGGGGTTACAATGAGCAGTTCTTC.

DNA of the CDR3: TGCGCCAGCAGTGGTTGGGGGGGGCACACAGATACGCAGTATTTT. Protein product: CASSGWGGHTDTQYF. The chain uses TRBV10-2 and TRBJ2-3, with D perhaps matching TRBD2 (7 bases). The length of the CDR3 is 15 residues. V shed 4 bases and J shed 2 bases, with 13 bases lying between them. Germline CDR1 is WSHSY and CDR2 is SAAADI.

The chain joins TRBV6-5 to TRBJ1-2, with 8 bases aligning to TRBD1. CDR1 and CDR2 (germline): MNHEY, SVGAGI. V gave up 4 bases and J gave up 8 bases; unmatched junction bases: 6. This CDR3 spans 13 amino acids. CDR3 amino acids: CASSFGQGLGYTF. In nucleotides, the CDR3 is TGTGCCAGCAGTTTCGGACAGGGACTGGGCTACACCTTC.

This clone came up once. This rearrangement joins TRBV15 to TRBJ2-5; 7 bases are a match to TRBD2. V gave up 2 bases and J gave up 3 bases; unmatched junction bases: 6. The CDR3 contains 15 residues. The germline V gene has CDR1 LNHNV and CDR2 YYDKDF (reference sequence). The CDR3: CATSRSGGGEETQYF. The CDR3 DNA sequence: TGTGCCACCAGCAGATCGGGGGGAGGGGAAGAGACCCAGTACTTC.

The V and J genes are TRBV28 and TRBJ2-3, with D possibly matching TRBD1 (6 bases). This CDR3 spans 18 amino acids. V was clipped by 6 bases and J by 5 bases, with 27 bases between them. Germline assignment: CDR1 MDHEN and CDR2 SYDVKM. CDR3 residues: CASRSRDIIPRRLDTQYF. CDR3 DNA: TGTGCCAGCAGATCACGGGACATCATACCACGCCGATTAGATACGCAGTATTTT.